This TCR beta chain originates from a study of yellow fever vaccine responses in identical twins. Germline loops: CDR1 PRHDT, CDR2 FYEKMQ (reference sequence). V was trimmed by 10 bases and J by 3 bases, leaving 21 bases between them. CDR3 length equals 15 residues. MiXCR, run by TCRdb on the RT-PCR reads, gives a single entry per CDR3 protein. The sample holds several hundred distinct CDR3 sequences; roughly 84% are singletons and the top ten take less than 10%. The specimen comprised T cells from blood (PBMCs), unsorted or a sorted subset (not recorded which), sampled before or after yellow fever vaccination (not recorded which). The TCR sequence derives from a female donor who received the yellow fever vaccine. The rearrangement joins TRBV13 to TRBJ1-1; tentatively, D is TRBD1 (6 bases). The CDR3 sequence: CATYIRQGTDTEAFF. The CDR3 bases are TGTGCCACCTACATCCGTCAGGGGACGGACACTGAAGCTTTCTTT.